This TCR beta chain derives from a study of blood T cell repertoires in COVID-19. The CDR3 contains 13 residues. Trimming shortened V by 5 bases and J by 2 bases, and 9 bases separated the two germline ends. The germline V gene has CDR1 SGHTA and CDR2 FQGNSA. This clone is a singleton in its sample. Profiling relied on immunoSEQ multiplex PCR, and the TCRdb table lists in-frame clones only, not all of them. This sample has 300,000 to 450,000 clones, with around 91% found just once. Those enrolled, adults aged about 18 to 89 years, came from fewer than 25 US areas. Material: PBMCs or T cells enriched from blood (not recorded which). This receptor was identified in a man younger than 35 who had recovered from COVID-19. This chain joins TRBV7-2 and TRBJ1-2; D is possibly TRBD1 (6 bases). The CDR3 sequence: CASSGGGNYGYTF. DNA of the CDR3: TGTGCCAGCAGCGGCGGGGGCAACTATGGCTACACCTTC.